The source of this T cell receptor (beta chain) is a study of response to subunit inactivated influenza vaccine. Regarding the study as a whole: Each seasonal influenza vaccination, the authors suggested, recruits few new T cells.

MiXCR, applied by TCRdb to the RT-PCR reads, yields one record per CDR3 protein. Of about 300,000 distinct CDR3 sequences in the sample, around a fifth are singletons; the top ten hold roughly a tenth. Germline CDR1 and CDR2: LGHNA and YSLEER. The CDR3 extends over 13 amino acids. The germline V and J ends were trimmed by 4 bases and 7 bases, with 13 bases remaining between them. Only a few counts were recorded for this clonotype. Antigen unknown. The gene calls are TRBV4-3 and TRBJ1-1; no firm D call. The origin of this receptor is a man between 50 and 75 years old who received an inactivated influenza vaccine. The source material was PBMCs from blood, sampled less than 22 months after vaccination. CDR3 DNA: TGCGCCAGCAGCCCTAGAGGAGCAATTGAAGCTTTCTTT. It yields the protein CASSPRGAIEAFF.